These T cell receptor beta chains were read from a single sample in a study of CD8 T cells in Susac syndrome. TCRdb re-analysed the immunoSEQ multiplex PCR reads in MiXCR, keeping a single row per CDR3 protein. The data hold approximately 170,000 distinct CDR3 sequences, with roughly 94% observed a single time. Sequenced material: CD4+ T cells from PBMCs. The receptors here all came from a human donor in good health. Both conserved end residues are part of each CDR3. The order of the fields is D gene, CDR3 length, V gene, clone size, J gene, CDR3 DNA, CDR3 protein. D genes are given only for firm matches. Some rows mark clone size as missing; the rest say once, few, many or name a class of expanded clone.

>TRBD1|12|TRBV19|NA|TRBJ2-7
TGTGCCAGTCGACAGGGGGCCTACGAGCAGTACTTC
CASRQGAYEQYF
>NA|13|TRBV11-1|NA|TRBJ1-4
TGTGCCAGCAGCCGCGGCGCTGGTGAAAAACTGTTTTTT
CASSRGAGEKLFF
>NA|13|TRBV21-1|NA|TRBJ1-2
TGTGCCAGCAGGCGAAGCTATAACTATGGCTACACCTTC
CASRRSYNYGYTF
>NA|12|TRBV12-3/TRBV12-4|NA|TRBJ1-1
TGTGCCAGCAGTCTCTCCAGCACTGAAGCTTTCTTT
CASSLSSTEAFF
>NA|13|TRBV29-1|NA|TRBJ2-3
TGCAGCCCACGCGATCCGGGAGAAGATACGCAGTATTTT
CSPRDPGEDTQYF
>TRBD2|13|TRBV30|NA|TRBJ2-3
TGTGCCGCTGAGCGGGAGAGGATAGATACGCAGTATTTT
CAAERERIDTQYF
>TRBD1|13|TRBV6-2/TRBV6-3|NA|TRBJ1-1
TGTGCCAGCAGTGAGCCTCAGGGGGCCGCGGCTTTCTTT
CASSEPQGAAAFF
>TRBD1|16|TRBV2|NA|TRBJ2-5
TGTGCCAGCAGTGACCAATGGGGACAGGGGACAGAGACCCAGTACTTC
CASSDQWGQGTETQYF
>NA|13|TRBV20-1|NA|TRBJ2-7
TGCAGTGCGAGTCGTCAGCAGGACTACGAGCAGTACTTC
CSASRQQDYEQYF
>TRBD1|13|TRBV6-1|NA|TRBJ2-7
TGTGCCAGCAGACTGACAGGGGACTACGAGCAGTACTTC
CASRLTGDYEQYF
>NA|13|TRBV30|NA|TRBJ1-6
TGTGCCTGGAGTGTACAGGAACGAATGCCCCTCCACTTT
CAWSVQERMPLHF
>NA|15|TRBV15|once|TRBJ2-6
TGTGCCACCAGCAGAGACAACTCTGGGGCCAACGTCCTGACTTTC
CATSRDNSGANVLTF
>TRBD2|12|TRBV2|NA|TRBJ2-3
TGTGCCAAGACTAGCGGCACAGATACGCAGTATTTT
CAKTSGTDTQYF
>TRBD2|15|TRBV14|NA|TRBJ2-7
TGTGCCAGCAGCCACGGACTAGCGGGAGACTACGAGCAGTACTTC
CASSHGLAGDYEQYF
>NA|14|TRBV5-1|few|TRBJ2-4
TGCGCCAGCAGCTTGGAGGGGGGCGATGACATTCAGTACTTC
CASSLEGGDDIQYF
>TRBD1|14|TRBV7-2|NA|TRBJ1-2
TGTGCCAGCAGCTCCGGGACTACAGGGGGTGGCTACACCTTC
CASSSGTTGGGYTF
>NA|15|TRBV28|NA|TRBJ2-1
TGTGCCAGCAGTTCCCACGGAGGGGTGTACAATGAGCAGTTCTTC
CASSSHGGVYNEQFF
>TRBD2|20|TRBV28|NA|TRBJ2-2
TGTGCCAGCAGACCCTTACTGGGACTAGGGCCTAGGGCGAACACCGGGGAGCTGTTTTTT
CASRPLLGLGPRANTGELFF
>NA|14|TRBV7-2|NA|TRBJ1-1
TGTGCCAGCAGCTTAGGGCGGGCACCCACTGAAGCTTTCTTT
CASSLGRAPTEAFF
>TRBD1|14|TRBV5-1|NA|TRBJ2-1
TGCGCCACCAGGCCGACAGGGGGGAACGATGAGCAGTTCTTC
CATRPTGGNDEQFF
>NA|14|TRBV7-6|NA|TRBJ2-2
TGTGCCAGCAGCTCTGGGGGTCTAAGGGGGGAGCTGTTTTTT
CASSSGGLRGELFF
>NA|13|TRBV29-1|NA|TRBJ1-2
TGCAGCGCCGAAAAGACGCAGAGGGGAGGCTACACCTTC
CSAEKTQRGGYTF
>NA|15|TRBV5-1|NA|TRBJ2-1
TGCGCCAGCAGCTTGGAGACTAGGGGCGTCGATGAGCAGTTCTTC
CASSLETRGVDEQFF
>TRBD1|16|TRBV5-1|once|TRBJ2-7
TGCGCCAGCAGCCCCAACGGGCTCGGGACAGGGGAGGAGCAGTACTTC
CASSPNGLGTGEEQYF
>NA|13|TRBV29-1|NA|TRBJ1-4
TGCAGCGTTGAAGACAGGGTGGGGGAAAAACTGTTTTTT
CSVEDRVGEKLFF
>TRBD1|14|TRBV4-3|few|TRBJ2-7
TGCGCCAGCAGCGTCGACAGGGGCCCCTACGAGCAGTACTTC
CASSVDRGPYEQYF
>TRBD1|13|TRBV7-2|NA|TRBJ2-4
TGTGCCAGCAGCCCGGGACAGCAAAACATTCAGTACTTC
CASSPGQQNIQYF
>TRBD1|15|TRBV4-3|NA|TRBJ1-6
TGCGCCAGCAGCCAAGATACCAGGGGGCATTCACCCCTCCACTTT
CASSQDTRGHSPLHF
>TRBD2|18|TRBV7-9|NA|TRBJ2-5
TGTGCCAGCAACATGCCTCGCGGGACTAGCGGTTATCAAGAGACCCAGTACTTC
CASNMPRGTSGYQETQYF
>TRBD1|13|TRBV20-1|NA|TRBJ1-5
TGCAGTGCTATTGGACAGGGAAATCAGCCCCAGCATTTT
CSAIGQGNQPQHF
>NA|15|TRBV7-2|once|TRBJ2-7
TGTGCCAGCAGCTTAGTCCCTGGGACCCACTACGAGCAGTACTTC
CASSLVPGTHYEQYF
>NA|15|TRBV20-1|NA|TRBJ1-1
TGCAGTGCTAGCCCGCCAATAGGGGGGAGCACTGAAGCTTTCTTT
CSASPPIGGSTEAFF
>NA|13|TRBV11-2|NA|TRBJ1-2
TGTGCCAGCAGCTTTCAGGGTAACGATGGCTACACCTTC
CASSFQGNDGYTF
>NA|13|TRBV13|NA|TRBJ1-1
TGTGCCAGCAGCCTGGGCAGACGGGCTGAAGCTTTCTTT
CASSLGRRAEAFF
>NA|13|TRBV7-2|once|TRBJ2-1
TGTGCCAGCAGCCTTAATGAATACAATGAGCAGTTCTTC
CASSLNEYNEQFF
>NA|13|TRBV5-6|NA|TRBJ2-5
TGTGCCAGCAGCTTCAGGGTCCAAGAGACCCAGTACTTC
CASSFRVQETQYF
>NA|17|TRBV7-6|NA|TRBJ2-6
TGTGCCAGCAGCTCTGGAGTGGGCCGCTCTGGGGCCAACGTCCTGACTTTC
CASSSGVGRSGANVLTF
>NA|14|TRBV5-6|NA|TRBJ1-6
TGTGCCAGCAGCTTGGGGCAGAGGTGGTCACCCCTCCACTTT
CASSLGQRWSPLHF
>NA|14|TRBV7-2|NA|TRBJ1-2
TGTGCCAGCAGCTTTGGGGCGTCTAACTATGGCTACACCTTC
CASSFGASNYGYTF
>NA|13|TRBV7-9|NA|TRBJ1-3
TGTGCCAGCAGCCCTCTAGCTGGAAACACCATATATTTT
CASSPLAGNTIYF
>TRBD2|15|TRBV10-1|once|TRBJ2-1
TGCGCCAGCAGTGCGAGCGGGAGGTCGTACAATGAGCAGTTCTTC
CASSASGRSYNEQFF
>NA|17|TRBV7-2|NA|TRBJ1-1
TGTGCCAGCAGCTTAGCGCGGGGGCAGGCTGGGGGCACTGAAGCTTTCTTT
CASSLARGQAGGTEAFF